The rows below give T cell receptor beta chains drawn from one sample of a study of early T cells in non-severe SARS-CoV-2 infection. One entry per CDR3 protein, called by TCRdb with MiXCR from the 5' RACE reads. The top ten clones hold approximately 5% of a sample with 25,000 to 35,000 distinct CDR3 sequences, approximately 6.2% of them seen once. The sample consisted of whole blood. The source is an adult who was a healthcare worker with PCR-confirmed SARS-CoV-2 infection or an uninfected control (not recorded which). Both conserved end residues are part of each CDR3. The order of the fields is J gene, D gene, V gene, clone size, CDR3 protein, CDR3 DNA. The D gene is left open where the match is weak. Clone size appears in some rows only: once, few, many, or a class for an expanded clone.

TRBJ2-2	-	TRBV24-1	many	CATRPGTTNTGELFF	TGTGCCACCAGGCCCGGGACAACGAACACCGGGGAGCTGTTTTTT
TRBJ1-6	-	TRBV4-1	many	CASRTAGPNSPLHF	TGCGCCAGCAGAACCGCAGGTCCTAATTCACCCCTCCACTTT
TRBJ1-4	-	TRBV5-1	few	CASSFQGGTNEKLFF	TGCGCCAGCAGCTTCCAGGGTGGGACTAATGAAAAACTGTTTTTT
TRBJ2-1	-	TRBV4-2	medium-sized	CASSQDGRVDNEQFF	TGTGCCAGCAGCCAAGATGGGCGGGTAGACAATGAGCAGTTCTTC
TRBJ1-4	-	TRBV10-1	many	CASSDSNEKLFF	TGCGCCAGCAGTGACAGCAATGAAAAACTGTTTTTT
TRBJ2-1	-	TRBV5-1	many	CASSLSGDITYNEQFF	TGCGCCAGCAGCTTGAGCGGGGACATCACCTACAATGAGCAGTTCTTC
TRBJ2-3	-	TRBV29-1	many	CSADSTDTQYF	TGCAGCGCCGACAGCACAGATACGCAGTATTTT
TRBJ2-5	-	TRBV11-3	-	CASSLAEQETQYF	TGTGCCAGCAGCTTAGCGGAGCAAGAGACCCAGTACTTC
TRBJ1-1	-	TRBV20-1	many	CSADGVGITEAFF	TGCAGTGCGGACGGGGTTGGAATTACTGAAGCTTTCTTT
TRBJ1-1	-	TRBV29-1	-	CSVEGTISGTEAFF	TGCAGCGTTGAGGGCACGATCTCGGGCACTGAAGCTTTCTTT
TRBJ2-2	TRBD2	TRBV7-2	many	CASIQGSGKAGELFF	TGTGCCAGCATCCAAGGTAGCGGGAAGGCCGGGGAGCTGTTTTTT
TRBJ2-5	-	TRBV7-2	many	CASSYYQETQYF	TGTGCCAGCAGCTACTATCAAGAGACCCAGTACTTC
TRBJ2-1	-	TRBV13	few	CASSVRRTANEQFF	TGTGCCAGCAGCGTCCGGCGTACGGCCAATGAGCAGTTCTTC
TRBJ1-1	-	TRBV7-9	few	CASSPAAPGVTEAFF	TGTGCCAGCAGCCCTGCGGCCCCAGGGGTTACTGAAGCTTTCTTT
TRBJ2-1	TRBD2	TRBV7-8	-	CASSLLAGEQFF	TGTGCCAGCAGCTTACTAGCGGGTGAGCAGTTCTTC